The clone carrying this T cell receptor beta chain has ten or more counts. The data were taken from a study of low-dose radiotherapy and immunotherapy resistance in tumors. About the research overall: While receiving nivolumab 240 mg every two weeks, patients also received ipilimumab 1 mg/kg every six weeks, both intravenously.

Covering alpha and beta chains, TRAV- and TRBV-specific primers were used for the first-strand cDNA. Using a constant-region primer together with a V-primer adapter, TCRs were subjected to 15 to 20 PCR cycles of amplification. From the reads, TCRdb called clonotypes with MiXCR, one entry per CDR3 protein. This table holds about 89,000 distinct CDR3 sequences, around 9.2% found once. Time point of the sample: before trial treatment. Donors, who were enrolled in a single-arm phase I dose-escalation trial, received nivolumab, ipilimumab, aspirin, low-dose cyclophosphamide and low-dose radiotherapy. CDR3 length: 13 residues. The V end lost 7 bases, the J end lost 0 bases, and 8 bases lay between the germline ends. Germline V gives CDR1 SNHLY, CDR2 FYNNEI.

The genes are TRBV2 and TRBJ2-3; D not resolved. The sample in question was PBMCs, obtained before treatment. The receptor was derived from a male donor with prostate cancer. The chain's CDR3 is CASKVGSTDTQYF. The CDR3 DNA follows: TGTGCCAGCAAGGTCGGAAGCACAGATACGCAGTATTTT. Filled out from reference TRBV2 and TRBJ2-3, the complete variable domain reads EPEVTQTPSHQVTQMGQEVILRCVPISNHLYFYWYRQILGQKVEFLVSFYNNEISEKSEIFDDQFSVERPDGSNFTLKIRSTKLEDSAMYFCASKVGSTDTQYFGPGTRLTVL.